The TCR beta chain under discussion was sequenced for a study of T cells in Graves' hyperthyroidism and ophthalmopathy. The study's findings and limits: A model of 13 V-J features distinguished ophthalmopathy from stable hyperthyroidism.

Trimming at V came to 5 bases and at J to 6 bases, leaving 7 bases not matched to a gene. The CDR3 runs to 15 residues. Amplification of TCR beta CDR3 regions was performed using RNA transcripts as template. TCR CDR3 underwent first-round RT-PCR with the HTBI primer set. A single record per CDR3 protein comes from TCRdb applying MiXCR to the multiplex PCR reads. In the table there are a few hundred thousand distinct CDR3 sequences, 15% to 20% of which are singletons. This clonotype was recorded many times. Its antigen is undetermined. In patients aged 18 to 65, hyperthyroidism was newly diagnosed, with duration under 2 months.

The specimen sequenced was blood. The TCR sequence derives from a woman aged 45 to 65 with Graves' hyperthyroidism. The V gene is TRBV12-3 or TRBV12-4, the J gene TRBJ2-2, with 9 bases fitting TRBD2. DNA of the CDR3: TGTGCCAGCAGTCTCAGCGGGAGGAGGTCCGGGGAGCTGTTTTTT. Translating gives CASSLSGRRSGELFF.